This paragraph covers one T cell receptor beta chain sequence. The sample's treatment: PENTA 11 planned treatment interruption arm or continuous ART arm. These data belong to a study of HIV-infected children after antiretroviral therapy interruption. Trimming removed 4 bases at V and 6 bases at J, with 15 bases between. Germline loops: CDR1 MGHRA, CDR2 YSYEKL. The CDR3 extends over 14 amino acids. The TCR library was built from RNA with a 3' RACE protocol and unique molecular identifiers. TCRdb itself ran the 3' RACE reads through MiXCR, one entry per CDR3 protein. The repertoire holds over 35,000 distinct CDR3 sequences, with about 7% as singletons.

The chain employs TRBV4-1 and TRBJ2-5; tentative D call: TRBD1 (6 bases). This receptor was obtained from a pool of human donors with HIV. The input for sequencing was CD45RA+ CD4+ T cells from PBMCs, pooled from several time points, taken from a donor given antiretroviral therapy, either interrupted or continuous. As for subset: naive CD4+ CD45RA+ CD45RO- T cells. CDR3 bases: TGCGCCAGCAGCCGGACAGCCGATCAAAAGACCCAGTACTTC. It yields the protein CASSRTADQKTQYF.